This T cell receptor (beta chain) was recorded in a study of blood T cell repertoires in COVID-19. Study at large: Sites across the United States, Italy and Spain contributed samples from acute and convalescent COVID-19. PBMCs, B-cell-depleted T cells, or T cells were the source of the cDNA or gDNA that made up the material.

The data were produced by immunoSEQ multiplex PCR, yet TCRdb's version contains in-frame clones alone and is incomplete. The table has hundreds of thousands of clones, around 81% seen once. CDR3 length equals 13 residues. Germline V gene lookup returns CDR1 SQVTM and CDR2 ANQGSEA. V dropped 7 bases and J dropped 2; count of bases not matched to a gene: 6. This TCR was recovered from a woman in her forties or fifties with active or convalescent COVID-19. The sequenced sample was peripheral blood. The chain is built from TRBV29-1 and TRBJ2-3, with 7 nucleotides matching TRBD2. CDR3 sequence reads: CSGNSGYTDTQYF. CDR3 in DNA: TGCAGCGGAAATAGCGGGTACACAGATACGCAGTATTTT.